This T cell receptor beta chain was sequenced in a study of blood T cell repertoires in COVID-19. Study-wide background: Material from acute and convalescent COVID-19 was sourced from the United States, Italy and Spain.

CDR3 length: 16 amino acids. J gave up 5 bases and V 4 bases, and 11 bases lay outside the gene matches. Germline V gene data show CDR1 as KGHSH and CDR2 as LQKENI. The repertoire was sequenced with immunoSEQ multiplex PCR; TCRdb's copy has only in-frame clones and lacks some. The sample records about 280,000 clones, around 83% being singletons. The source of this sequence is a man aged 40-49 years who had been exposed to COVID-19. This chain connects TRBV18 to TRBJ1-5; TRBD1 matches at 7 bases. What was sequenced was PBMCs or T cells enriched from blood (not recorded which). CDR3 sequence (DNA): TGTGCCAGCTCACGAAAAGACAGGGCGAGTGATCAGCCCCAGCATTTT. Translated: CASSRKDRASDQPQHF.